Shown below are 21 T cell receptor beta chains from a single sample sequenced in a study of identical twins. TCRdb redid the calling of the 5' RACE reads with MiXCR, one entry per CDR3 protein. Among roughly 500,000 distinct CDR3 sequences listed, approximately 22% were seen once. These data also formed part of another study, on T cells expressing NK-cell markers.

Sequencing input: CD4+ T cells sorted from blood. All receptors derive from a young woman in good health.

This clonotype came up a few times. This rearrangement joins TRBV7-3 to TRBJ2-2; tentatively, D is TRBD1 (5 bases). V was clipped by 4 bases and J by 3 bases, with 9 bases between them. The CDR3 has 14 amino acids. The germline V gene has CDR1 SGHTA and CDR2 FQGTGA. As DNA, the CDR3 is TGTGCCAGCAGCTCGCAGGGTTACACCGGGGAGCTGTTTTTT. This translates into CASSSQGYTGELFF.

This clonotype was seen only a few times. The chain couples TRBV5-1 to TRBJ1-1, with TRBD1 as a possible D gene (5 bases). CDR1 is SGHRS, CDR2 YFSETQ, per germline. V was pared by 4 bases and J by 4 bases, with 17 bases between. The CDR3 length is 15 residues. The CDR3 region is CASSPNQGGSTEAFF. DNA of the CDR3: TGCGCCAGCAGCCCGAACCAGGGCGGTAGCACTGAAGCTTTCTTT.

The sample holds many counts of this clonotype. This sequence joins TRBV6-1 and TRBJ1-2; possibly TRBD1 for D (6 bases). This CDR3 region has 15 residues. Trimming stripped 8 bases from V and 3 bases from J, with 19 bases between. Germline V gene lookup returns CDR1 MNHNS and CDR2 SASEGT. CDR3 DNA: TGTGCCAGCGAGGGTAAAGGGGGTGGCGACTATGGCTACACCTTC. This sequence encodes CASEGKGGGDYGYTF.

The CDR3 DNA sequence: TGTGCCATCAGCAAGCCGGGACTCACAGAGACCCAGTACTTC. Translated: CAISKPGLTETQYF. The J gene is TRBJ2-5, the V gene TRBV10-3, with a possible D match to TRBD2 (6 bases). The germline V and J ends were trimmed by 6 bases and 4 bases, with 15 bases remaining between them. Germline V gives CDR1 ENHRY, CDR2 SYGVKD. The CDR3 is 14 residues long.

The rearrangement uses TRBV10-1 and TRBJ2-1; 12 positions match TRBD2. CDR3 length: 17 residues. The V and J ends lost 4 bases and 2 bases, in that order; junction bases with no gene match: 6. Germline V gives CDR1 WNHNN, CDR2 SYGVQD (reference sequence). CDR3 sequence (DNA): TGCGCCAGCAGTGCTACTAGCGGGAGGACCACCTACAATGAGCAGTTCTTC. Translating it yields CASSATSGRTTYNEQFF.

The CDR3 DNA sequence: TGTGCCAGCAGCGCTCACACGACAGGGCCGGAGACCCAGTACTTC. It encodes CASSAHTTGPETQYF. The chain has TRBV9 and TRBJ2-5, with 7 bases that match TRBD1. CDR3 size: 15 residues. Germline CDR1 and CDR2: SGDLS and YYNGEE. The V segment lost 3 bases and the J segment 5 bases; nucleotides outside the gene matches: 10.

The rearrangement links TRBV5-1 to TRBJ1-2, with unresolved D. This CDR3 region has 14 residues. CDR1 is SGHRS, CDR2 YFSETQ, per germline. Deletions cut 0 bases from V and 4 bases from J, with 10 bases between. The CDR3 loop reads CASSLESEIYGYTF. Written as DNA, the CDR3 is TGCGCCAGCAGCTTGGAGTCAGAGATCTATGGCTACACCTTC. The full variable domain, with the rest looked up from reference TRBV5-1 and TRBJ1-2, is KAGVTQTPRYLIKTRGQQVTLSCSPISGHRSVSWYQQTPGQGLQFLFEYFSETQRNKGNFPGRFSGRQFSNSRSEMNVSTLELGDSALYLCASSLESEIYGYTFGSGTRLTVV.

In the case of this clonotype: One junction end does not reproduce the germline sequence, and a read error may be involved. The rearrangement uses TRBV7-9 and TRBJ2-6, with D possibly being TRBD1 (5 bases). The CDR3 extends over 15 amino acids. Germline CDR1 SEHNR, CDR2 FQNEAQ (reference sequence). CDR3 residues: CASSLGDSGANVLTF. CDR3 DNA: TGCGCCAGCAGCCTAGGGGACTCTGGGGCCAACGTCCTGACTTTC. The full variable domain, with the rest looked up from reference TRBV7-9 and TRBJ2-6, is DTGVSQNPRHKITKRGQNVTFRCDPISEHNRLYWYRQTLGQGPEFLTYFQNEAQLEKSRLLSDRFSAERPKGSFSTLEIQRTEQGDSAMYLCASSLGDSGANVLTFGAGSRLTVL.

This clonotype appeared a few times. The chain links TRBV9 to TRBJ1-3; D uncertain. V was cut by 4 bases and J by 8 bases, with 10 bases left in between. This CDR3 has 12 residues. Per germline, CDR1 SGDLS and CDR2 YYNGEE. The chain's CDR3 is CASSSYGDTIYF. The CDR3 DNA reads TGTGCCAGCAGCTCTTACGGAGACACCATATATTTT.

This clonotype was counted only a few times. This chain links TRBV5-1 with TRBJ1-2, with D hard to call. V was shortened by 2 bases and J by 3 bases, with 8 bases between the two germline ends. Germline CDR1 reads SGHRS; CDR2 reads YFSETQ. CDR3 length: 13 residues. The DNA for the CDR3 is TGCGCCAGCAGCTTTCAGGCCGACTATGGCTACACCTTC. This translates into CASSFQADYGYTF.

The table lists this clonotype with many counts. This chain's CDR3 is CASSLGTQRYGYTF. In nucleotides, the CDR3 is TGTGCCAGCAGTTTAGGGACACAGCGCTATGGCTACACCTTC. The chain combines TRBV12-3 or TRBV12-4 with TRBJ1-2; a weak D match, TRBD1 (5 bases). This CDR3 comprises 14 residues. Trimming shortened V by 1 base and J by 4 bases, and 10 bases separated the two germline ends.

V usage is TRBV6-1 and J usage is TRBJ2-2, with 9 bases fitting TRBD1. CDR3 length: 15 residues. V trimming: 6 bases; J trimming: 6 bases; junction bases outside the gene matches: 8. Germline V gene data show CDR1 as MNHNS and CDR2 as SASEGT. This CDR3 reads CASRPGTGSAGELFF. As DNA, the CDR3 is TGTGCCAGCAGACCCGGGACAGGGTCGGCCGGGGAGCTGTTTTTT.

This clonotype came up a few times. The gene calls are TRBV20-1 and TRBJ1-1; 9 bases match TRBD1. Germline V gene sequence: CDR1 DFQATT, CDR2 SNEGSKA (reference sequence). With 1 base clipped from V and 6 bases from J, the junction kept 24 bases outside the gene matches. The CDR3 consists of 20 residues. The CDR3 DNA reads TGCAGTGCTAGAGTCTCATTCCGGGACAGGGTATTATTAGGTTGGGCTGAAGCTTTCTTT. The encoded protein is CSARVSFRDRVLLGWAEAFF.

This clonotype was detected a few times. V is TRBV7-2 and J is TRBJ2-1; 12 bases match TRBD2. The CDR3 is made up of 16 amino acids. V shed 5 bases, J shed 9 bases, and the junction held 11 bases outside the gene matches. Germline values: CDR1 SGHTA, CDR2 FQGNSA. The DNA of the CDR3 is TGTGCCAGCAGCCCCAGGGCTAGCGGGAGGGATAGTGAGCAGTTCTTC. Encoded protein: CASSPRASGRDSEQFF.

In its sample, this clonotype was seen a few times. The chain uses TRBV29-1 and TRBJ2-7; D call uncertain. The CDR3 sequence is 13 residues long. Germline CDR1 and CDR2: SQVTM and ANQGSEA. Trimming took 5 bases from V and 5 from J, leaving 16 bases between them. The CDR3 loop is CSVLGSFRDEQYF. CDR3 nucleotides: TGCAGCGTTTTAGGGTCGTTCCGAGACGAGCAGTACTTC.

This clonotype appeared a few times. The chain uses TRBV12-3 or TRBV12-4 and TRBJ2-5, with 7 bases fitting TRBD1. This CDR3 contains 14 residues. The V segment lost 5 bases and the J segment 5 bases; nucleotides outside the gene matches: 8. The CDR3 DNA follows: TGTGCCAGCAGTGTACGACAGGGTGGGGAGACCCAGTACTTC. It yields the protein CASSVRQGGETQYF.

The V and J genes are TRBV12-3 or TRBV12-4 and TRBJ2-1; D gene unclear. The CDR3 spans 12 residues. Trimming stripped 3 bases from V and 6 bases from J, with 6 bases between. The CDR3 DNA sequence: TGTGCCAGCAGTTTCGTGACCAATGAGCAGTTCTTC. The encoded protein is CASSFVTNEQFF.

This chain links TRBV24-1 with TRBJ2-2; maybe TRBD2 (5 bases). Germline-derived CDR1 and CDR2 are KGHDR and SFDVKD. V lost 6 bases and J 3 bases, leaving 10 bases between the germline ends. CDR3 length equals 14 residues. Here the CDR3 reads CATSSRVYTGELFF. CDR3 in DNA: TGTGCCACCAGTTCGCGGGTGTACACCGGGGAGCTGTTTTTT.

This clonotype was seen a few times. This sequence joins TRBV4-2 and TRBJ2-3; possibly TRBD1 or TRBD2 for D (6 bases each). The CDR3 sequence is 17 residues long. Per the germline V gene, CDR1 is LGHNA and CDR2 is YNFKEQ. The ends were cut back, 1 base at V and 2 bases at J, with 16 bases in the middle. For the CDR3, the DNA is TGTGCCAGCAGCCAAGCCTCGGGGGCGCGGGACACAGATACGCAGTATTTT. It codes for CASSQASGARDTDTQYF.

The V and J genes are TRBV9 and TRBJ1-4; D uncertain. The CDR3 has 15 amino acids. The germline CDR1 and CDR2 sequences are SGDLS and YYNGEE. Trimming removed 0 bases from V and 6 bases from J, with 12 bases in between. CDR3 DNA: TGTGCCAGCAGCGTAGTAGCAGACAAATATGAAAAACTGTTTTTT. Translation gives CASSVVADKYEKLFF. Together with reference TRBV9 and TRBJ1-4, the CDR3 gives the full variable domain: DSGVTQTPKHLITATGQRVTLRCSPRSGDLSVYWYQQSLDQGLQFLIQYYNGEERAKGNILERFSAQQFPDLHSELNLSSLELGDSALYFCASSVVADKYEKLFFGSGTQLSVL.

A few counts support this clonotype. The chain joins TRBV15 to TRBJ2-7; 7 nucleotides match TRBD1. The CDR3 consists of 13 residues. In germline, CDR1 is LNHNV, CDR2 YYDKDF (reference sequence). Trimming at V came to 6 bases and at J to 1 base, leaving 3 bases not matched to a gene. CDR3 coding DNA: TGTGCCACCAGACAGGGGTATTCCTACGAGCAGTACTTC. Residues: CATRQGYSYEQYF. The variable domain in full, completed from reference TRBV15 and TRBJ2-7, reads DAMVIQNPRYQVTQFGKPVTLSCSQTLNHNVMYWYQQKSSQAPKLLFHYYDKDFNNEADTPDNFQSRRPNTSFCFLDIRSPGLGDTAMYLCATRQGYSYEQYFGPGTRLTVT.